The text below deals with one T cell receptor beta chain. Its antigen is still unknown. This sample was taken from a study of T cells after posttransplantation cyclophosphamide. The CDR3 covers 14 residues. J was trimmed by 6 bases and V by 0 bases; bases with no gene match: 3. Germline CDR1 and CDR2: SGHRS and YFSETQ. Study-wide results and caveats: Recipient CMV seropositivity and CMV reactivation strongly tracked TRB clonality.

Sequenced by immunoSEQ multiplex PCR; TCRdb stores in-frame clones only, minus some. The sample lists tens of thousands of clones; around 73% were seen once. The J gene is TRBJ1-2, the V gene TRBV5-1, with 9 bases fitting TRBD1. This TCR was sampled from a woman aged 55-70 years in good health, CMV-negative, and a related stem cell transplant donor. Material for sequencing was memory CD4+ T cells sorted from PBMCs. CDR3 region: CASSLAWTGDGYTF. The DNA of the CDR3 is TGCGCCAGCAGCTTGGCTTGGACAGGGGATGGCTACACCTTC.